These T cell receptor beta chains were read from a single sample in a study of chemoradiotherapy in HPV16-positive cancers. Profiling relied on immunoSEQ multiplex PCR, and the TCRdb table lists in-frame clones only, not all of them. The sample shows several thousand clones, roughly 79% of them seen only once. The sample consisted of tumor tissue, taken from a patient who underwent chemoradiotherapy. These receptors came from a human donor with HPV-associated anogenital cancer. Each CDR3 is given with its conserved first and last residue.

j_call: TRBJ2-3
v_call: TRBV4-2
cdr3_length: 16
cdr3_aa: CASSQGTSGGADTQYF

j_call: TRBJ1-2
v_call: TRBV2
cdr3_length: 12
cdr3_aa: CARRPTGAGYTF

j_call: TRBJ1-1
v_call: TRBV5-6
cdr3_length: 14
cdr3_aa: CASNRWLRDTEAFF

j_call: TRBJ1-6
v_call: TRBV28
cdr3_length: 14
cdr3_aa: CASMRSSYNSPLHF

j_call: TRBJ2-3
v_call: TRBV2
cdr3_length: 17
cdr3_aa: CASSEEVAGAGTDTQYF

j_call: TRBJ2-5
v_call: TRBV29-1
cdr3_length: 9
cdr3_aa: CSVGETQYF

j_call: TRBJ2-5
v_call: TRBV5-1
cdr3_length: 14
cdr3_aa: CASSLTVYQETQYF

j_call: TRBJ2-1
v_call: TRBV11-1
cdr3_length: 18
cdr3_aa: CASNNRGRGLELDNEQFF

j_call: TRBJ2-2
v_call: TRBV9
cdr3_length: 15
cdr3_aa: CASSVADRMTGELFF

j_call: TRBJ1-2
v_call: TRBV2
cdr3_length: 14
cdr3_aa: CASTRGLSGYGYTF

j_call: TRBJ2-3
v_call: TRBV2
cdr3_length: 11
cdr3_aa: CARGGTDTQYF

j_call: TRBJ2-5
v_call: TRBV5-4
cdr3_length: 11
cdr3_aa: CASEDQETQYF

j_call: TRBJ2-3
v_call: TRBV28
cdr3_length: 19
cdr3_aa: CASTQSTGGIPGGTDTQYF

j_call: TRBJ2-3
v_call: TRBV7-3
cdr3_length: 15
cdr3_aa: CASSTTGTGSVTQYF

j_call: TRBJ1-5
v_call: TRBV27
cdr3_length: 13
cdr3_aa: CASSPDRSQPQHF

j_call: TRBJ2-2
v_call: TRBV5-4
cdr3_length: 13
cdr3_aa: CASSLDTSGELFF

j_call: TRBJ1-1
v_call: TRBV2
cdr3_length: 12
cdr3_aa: CASSPVRTEAFF

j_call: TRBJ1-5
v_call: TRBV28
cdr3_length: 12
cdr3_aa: CATSPALRTQHF

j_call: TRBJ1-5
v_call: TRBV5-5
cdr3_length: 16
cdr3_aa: CASSLSPTGVNQPQHF

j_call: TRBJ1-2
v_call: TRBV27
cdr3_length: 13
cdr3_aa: CASSRLQGGGYTF

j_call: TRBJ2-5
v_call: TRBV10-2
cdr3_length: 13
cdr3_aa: CASSLLYQETQYF

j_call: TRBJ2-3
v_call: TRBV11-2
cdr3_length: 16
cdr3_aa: CASSFQTGGGTDTQYF

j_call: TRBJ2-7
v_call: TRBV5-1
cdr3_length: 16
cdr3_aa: CASSFQALAGGGEQYF

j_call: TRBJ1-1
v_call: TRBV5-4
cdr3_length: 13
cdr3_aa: CASSLEEAGLAFF

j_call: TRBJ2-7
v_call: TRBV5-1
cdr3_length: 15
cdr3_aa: CASSYNPGQTYEQYF

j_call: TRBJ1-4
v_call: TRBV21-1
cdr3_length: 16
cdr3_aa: CASSKARGGAGEKLFF

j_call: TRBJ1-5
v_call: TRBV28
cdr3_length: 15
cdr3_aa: CASSSQDHSNQPQHF

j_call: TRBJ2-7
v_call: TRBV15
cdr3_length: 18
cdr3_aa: CATSRAGLAGGPGYEQYF

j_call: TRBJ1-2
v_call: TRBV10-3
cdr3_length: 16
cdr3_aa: CAISGGDRGLNYGYTF

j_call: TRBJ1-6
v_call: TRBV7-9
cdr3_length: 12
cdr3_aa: CASSATNSPLHF

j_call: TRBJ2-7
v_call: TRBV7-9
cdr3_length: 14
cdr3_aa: CASSLGGQEYEQYF

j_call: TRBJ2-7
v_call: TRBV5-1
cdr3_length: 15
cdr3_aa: CASSLGGTRSYEQYF

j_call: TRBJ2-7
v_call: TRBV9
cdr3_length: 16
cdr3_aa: CASSVEWDTKTYEQYF

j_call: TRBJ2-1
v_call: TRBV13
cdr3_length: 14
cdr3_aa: CASSQNQGYNEQFF

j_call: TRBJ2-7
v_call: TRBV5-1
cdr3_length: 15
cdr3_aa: CASSPQAGGPYEQYF

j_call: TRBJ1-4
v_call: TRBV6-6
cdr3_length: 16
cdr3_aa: CASSYQPDSRREKLFF

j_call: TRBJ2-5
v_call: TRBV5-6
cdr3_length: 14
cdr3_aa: CASSLTGGQETQYF

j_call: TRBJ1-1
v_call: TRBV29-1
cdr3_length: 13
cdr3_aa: CSVDRQGNTEAFF

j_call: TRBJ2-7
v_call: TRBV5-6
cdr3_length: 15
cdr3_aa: CASSPGSPGGREQYF

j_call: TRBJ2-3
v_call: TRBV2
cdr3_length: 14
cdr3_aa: CASSLQGYTDTQYF

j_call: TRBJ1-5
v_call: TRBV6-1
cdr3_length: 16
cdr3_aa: CASSVRGVGGNQPQHF

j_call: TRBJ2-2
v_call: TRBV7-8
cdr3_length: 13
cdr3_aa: CASWRPTTGELFF

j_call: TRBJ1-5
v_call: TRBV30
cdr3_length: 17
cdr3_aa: CAWSVPTGRFGNQPQHF

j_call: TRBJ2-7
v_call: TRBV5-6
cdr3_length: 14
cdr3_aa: CASSLTGQGNEQYF

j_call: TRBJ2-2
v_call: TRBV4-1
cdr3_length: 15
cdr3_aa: CASSQDQGTTGELFF